This T cell receptor (beta chain) is from a study of PD-1 blockade in classical Hodgkin lymphoma. About the research overall: A 3 mg/kg intravenous dose of nivolumab was received by patients every 2 weeks.

All patients experienced relapse after autologous stem cell transplantation, and brentuximab vedotin exposure was variable. Trimming removed 0 bases from V and 5 bases from J, with 20 bases in between. CDR3 length: 17 amino acids. Germline CDR1 SGHDT, CDR2 YYEEEE. Sequenced by immunoSEQ multiplex PCR; TCRdb stores in-frame clones only, minus some. The table records about 98,000 clones, more than 90% of them present only once. The chain joins TRBV5-6 to TRBJ2-5; the D gene is possibly TRBD1 (6 bases). The sequences come from peripheral blood mononuclear cells (PBMCs), collected at baseline. The receptor's source is a human donor with classical Hodgkin lymphoma. The CDR3 DNA reads TGTGCCAGCAGCTTGGTGGGGGCGACCGGTGTGTCGGAGACCCAGTACTTC. It translates to CASSLVGATGVSETQYF. Using reference TRBV5-6 and TRBJ2-5 for the parts outside the CDR3, the full variable domain is DAGVTQSPTHLIKTRGQQVTLRCSPKSGHDTVSWYQQALGQGPQFIFQYYEEEERQRGNFPDRFSGHQFPNYSSELNVNALLLGDSALYLCASSLVGATGVSETQYFGPGTRLLVL.